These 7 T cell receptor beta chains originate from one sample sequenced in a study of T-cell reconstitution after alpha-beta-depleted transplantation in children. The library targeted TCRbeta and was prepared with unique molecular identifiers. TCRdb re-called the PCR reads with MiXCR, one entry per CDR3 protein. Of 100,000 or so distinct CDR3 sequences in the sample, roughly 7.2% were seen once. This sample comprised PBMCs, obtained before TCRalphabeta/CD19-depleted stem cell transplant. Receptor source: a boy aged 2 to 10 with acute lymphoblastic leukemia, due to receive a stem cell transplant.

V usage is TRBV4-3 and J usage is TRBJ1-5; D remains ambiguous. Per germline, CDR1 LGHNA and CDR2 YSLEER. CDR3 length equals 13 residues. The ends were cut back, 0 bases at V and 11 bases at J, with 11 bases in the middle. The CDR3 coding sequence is TGCGCCAGCAGCCAAGATCTCCTAGGGTCCCAGCATTTT. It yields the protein CASSQDLLGSQHF.

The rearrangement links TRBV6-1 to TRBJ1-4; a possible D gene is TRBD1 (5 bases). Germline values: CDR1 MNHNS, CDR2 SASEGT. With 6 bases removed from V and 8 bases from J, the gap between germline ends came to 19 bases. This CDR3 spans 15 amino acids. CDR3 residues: CASRPERGREEKLFF. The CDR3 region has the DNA TGTGCCAGCAGACCCGAGCGGGGACGGGAAGAAAAACTGTTTTTT.

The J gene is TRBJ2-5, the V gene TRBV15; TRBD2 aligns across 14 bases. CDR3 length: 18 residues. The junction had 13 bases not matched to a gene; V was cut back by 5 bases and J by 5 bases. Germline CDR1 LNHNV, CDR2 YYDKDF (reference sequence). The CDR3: CATSHGGTSGGSGETQYF. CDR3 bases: TGTGCCACCAGCCATGGGGGGACTAGCGGGGGCTCCGGGGAGACCCAGTACTTC.

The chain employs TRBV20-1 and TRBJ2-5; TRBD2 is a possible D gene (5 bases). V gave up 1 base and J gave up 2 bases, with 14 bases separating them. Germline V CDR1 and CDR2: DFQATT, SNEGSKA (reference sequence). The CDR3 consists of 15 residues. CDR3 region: CSARAWTGSQETQYF. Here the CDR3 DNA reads TGCAGTGCTAGAGCCTGGACTGGTTCACAAGAGACCCAGTACTTC.

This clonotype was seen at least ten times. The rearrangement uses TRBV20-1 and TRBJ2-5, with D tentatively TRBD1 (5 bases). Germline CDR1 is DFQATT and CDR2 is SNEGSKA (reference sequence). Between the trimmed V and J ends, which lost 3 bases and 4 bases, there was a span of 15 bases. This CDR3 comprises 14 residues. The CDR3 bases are TGCAGTGCTAGTAGGGGCAGGGATTTAGAGACCCAGTACTTC. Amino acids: CSASRGRDLETQYF.

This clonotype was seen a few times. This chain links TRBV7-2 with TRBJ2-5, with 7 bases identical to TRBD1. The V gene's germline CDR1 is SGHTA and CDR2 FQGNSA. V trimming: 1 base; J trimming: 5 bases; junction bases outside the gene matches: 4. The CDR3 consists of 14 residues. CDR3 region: CASSLGQGWETQYF. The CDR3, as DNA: TGTGCCAGCAGCTTAGGACAGGGTTGGGAGACCCAGTACTTC.

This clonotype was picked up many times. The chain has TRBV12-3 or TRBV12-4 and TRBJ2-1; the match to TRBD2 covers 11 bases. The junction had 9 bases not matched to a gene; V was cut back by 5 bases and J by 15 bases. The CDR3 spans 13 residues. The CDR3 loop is CASSLGLAEDPFF. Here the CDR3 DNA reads TGTGCCAGCAGTCTGGGACTAGCGGAAGATCCGTTCTTC.